The present TCR beta chain was sequenced within a study of T cell responses to AZD1222 COVID-19 vaccine. Here immunoSEQ multiplex PCR was the method, and the copy in TCRdb shows in-frame clones only, minus some. Counted here are 150,000 to 200,000 clones, 90% occurring once; the ten biggest clones make up approximately 5.9%. V shed 9 bases and J shed 0 bases, with 8 bases lying between them. The CDR3 sequence is 13 residues long. Germline V gives CDR1 SEHNR, CDR2 FQNEAQ (reference sequence). Source: peripheral blood, taken 28 days after the second AZD1222 dose. V usage is TRBV7-9 and J usage is TRBJ2-2, with no clear D. The receptor was isolated from an adult who received the AZD1222 COVID-19 vaccine. CDR3 sequence: CARGRANTGELFF. The CDR3, as DNA: TGTGCCAGGGGAAGGGCGAACACCGGGGAGCTGTTTTTT.